These 20 T cell receptor beta chains came from one sample sequenced in a study of shared clonotypes between healthy human individuals. Some clones are missing from TCRdb's copy, which holds only in-frame ones; the method was immunoSEQ multiplex PCR. This repertoire shows about a million clones, around 74% found once; its top ten account for 1.4%. The sample taken for sequencing was memory CD4+ T cells sorted from blood. As for subset: CD45RA-negative fraction. The receptors were sampled from a man aged 18 to 29 in good health.

This clone has just a few counts. The genes are TRBV5-8 and TRBJ1-2; D possibly corresponds to TRBD1 (5 bases). V lost 0 bases to trimming and J lost 6 bases, with 18 bases between them. Germline loops: CDR1 SGHTS, CDR2 YDEGEE. The CDR3 is made up of 16 amino acids. DNA of the CDR3: TGTGCCAGCAGCTTGGAGGCCAGGGTCAACCCCAATGGCTACACCTTC. It specifies CASSLEARVNPNGYTF.

This chain links TRBV6-6 with TRBJ1-1, with 8 bases that match TRBD1. The length of the CDR3 is 15 residues. Unmatched junction bases numbered 11, after V lost 6 bases and J lost 5 bases. Per the germline V gene, CDR1 is MNHNY and CDR2 is SVGAGI (reference sequence). Here the CDR3 DNA reads TGTGCCAGCAGCCGACAGGGGCAGGGGGCGACTGAAGCTTTCTTT. This gives the protein CASSRQGQGATEAFF.

The chain is built from TRBV19 and TRBJ2-3, with 9 bases identical to TRBD2. This CDR3 contains 15 residues. The germline V gene encodes CDR1 LNHDA and CDR2 SQIVND (reference sequence). V lost 7 bases, J lost 8 bases, and 13 bases stayed unmatched. The CDR3 region is CASIESAGGSATQYF. Here the CDR3 DNA reads TGTGCCAGTATTGAATCTGCGGGAGGGTCAGCTACGCAGTATTTT. The full variable domain, with the rest looked up from reference TRBV19 and TRBJ2-3, is DGGITQSPKYLFRKEGQNVTLSCEQNLNHDAMYWYRQDPGQGLRLIYYSQIVNDFQKGDIAEGYSVSREKKESFPLTVTSAQKNPTAFYLCASIESAGGSATQYFGPGTRLTVL.

The chain has TRBV7-2 and TRBJ2-6, with TRBD2 as a possible D gene (5 bases). The CDR3 spans 18 residues. The ends were cut back, 1 base at V and 0 bases at J, with 13 bases in the middle. CDR1 and CDR2 from the germline V gene are SGHTA and FQGNSA. DNA of the CDR3: TGTGCCAGCAGCTTAGTGGGGAGTTCGTACTCTGGGGCCAACGTCCTGACTTTC. This encodes CASSLVGSSYSGANVLTF.

This clone was seen more than once but under ten times. The rearrangement joins TRBV5-6 to TRBJ1-6; 8 bases match TRBD1. The CDR3 totals 16 residues. J lost 6 bases, V lost 3 bases, and 8 bases had no gene match. Germline V CDR1 and CDR2: SGHDT, YYEEEE. The CDR3 DNA follows: TGTGCCAGCAGCTACGACAGGGGCGTCCCTAATTCACCCCTCCACTTT. Protein sequence: CASSYDRGVPNSPLHF.

This clone was counted a single time. This sequence joins TRBV19 and TRBJ2-3; 11 bases fit TRBD1. From germline, CDR1 is LNHDA and CDR2 SQIVND (reference sequence). J gave up 2 bases and V 10 bases, and 5 bases lay outside the gene matches. The CDR3 is 14 residues long. The CDR3 DNA follows: TGTGCCATTGGGGACAGGGGGGTCACAGATACGCAGTATTTT. Residues: CAIGDRGVTDTQYF.

Regarding this clone: Different DNA sequences within this sample yield the same CDR3. The chain employs TRBV5-4 and TRBJ2-3; D call uncertain. Trimming took 3 bases from V and 2 from J, leaving 4 bases between them. Germline V gene data show CDR1 as SGHNT and CDR2 as YYREEE (reference sequence). The CDR3 sequence is 12 residues long. CDR3 sequence: CASSSLTDTQYF. The CDR3 nucleotides are TGTGCCAGCAGCTCTCTCACAGATACGCAGTATTTT.

V usage is TRBV10-3 and J usage is TRBJ2-1; TRBD2 agrees at 12 bases. Germline CDR1 is ENHRY and CDR2 is SYGVKD. The J segment lost 6 bases and the V segment lost 7 bases, leaving 7 bases of the junction unmatched. The CDR3 loop spans 15 amino acids. Here the CDR3 reads CAITPLAGGPNEQFF. The CDR3 DNA follows: TGTGCCATCACCCCCCTAGCGGGAGGGCCCAATGAGCAGTTCTTC.

The V call is TRBV7-2, the J call TRBJ2-1, with TRBD2 matching 8 bases. Germline V lookup: CDR1 SGHTA, CDR2 FQGNSA. Trimming took 1 base from V and 4 from J; bases not matched to a gene: 6. The CDR3 consists of 16 residues. The CDR3 here is CASSLDPLAAYNEQFF. CDR3 nucleotides: TGTGCCAGCAGCTTAGATCCACTAGCGGCGTACAATGAGCAGTTCTTC.

The rearrangement uses TRBV29-1 and TRBJ2-3; perhaps TRBD2 as D (6 bases). The CDR3 sequence is 16 residues long. CDR1 is SQVTM and CDR2 is ANQGSEA in the germline V gene. V was clipped by 4 bases and J by 0 bases, with 17 bases between them. Here the CDR3 reads CSVGGTSKGSTDTQYF. In DNA form, the CDR3 reads TGCAGCGTTGGTGGGACTTCAAAGGGTAGCACAGATACGCAGTATTTT.

The CDR3 nucleotides read TGTGCCAGCAGCTCTGACTCCGGGACAGGGTTATCACCCCTCCACTTT. Protein: CASSSDSGTGLSPLHF. V gene TRBV5-4 combines with J gene TRBJ1-6; 9 bases map to TRBD1. CDR3 length: 16 residues. The germline V gene encodes CDR1 SGHNT and CDR2 YYREEE (reference sequence). V was pared by 3 bases and J by 10 bases, with 11 bases of the junction left unmatched. Together with reference TRBV5-4 and TRBJ1-6, the CDR3 gives the full variable domain: ETGVTQSPTHLIKTRGQQVTLRCSSQSGHNTVSWYQQALGQGPQFIFQYYREEENGRGNFPPRFSGLQFPNYSSELNVNALELDDSALYLCASSSDSGTGLSPLHFGNGTRLTVT.

V usage is TRBV6-1 and J usage is TRBJ2-3; 9 positions agree with TRBD1. The V gene's germline CDR1 is MNHNS and CDR2 SASEGT. This CDR3 comprises 16 residues. V shed 4 bases and J 6 bases; nucleotides not matched to a gene: 11. The CDR3 region has the DNA TGTGCCAGCAGTGGTTCGGACAGGGGAAGTATGGATACGCAGTATTTT. It yields the protein CASSGSDRGSMDTQYF.

This sequence joins TRBV29-1 and TRBJ1-2; D remains ambiguous. The CDR3 runs to 14 residues. V was shortened by 0 bases and J by 4 bases, with 12 bases between the two germline ends. Looked up from germline, CDR1 is SQVTM and CDR2 is ANQGSEA. This chain's CDR3 is CSVEDQSGFYGYTF. Written as DNA, the CDR3 is TGCAGCGTTGAAGATCAGTCGGGATTCTATGGCTACACCTTC.

The rearrangement uses TRBV28 and TRBJ1-4; the match to TRBD1 covers 9 bases. J gave up 4 bases and V 5 bases, and 5 bases lay outside the gene matches. This CDR3 is 15 amino acids long. Germline CDR1 and CDR2: MDHEN and SYDVKM. Here the CDR3 reads CASSLQGAGNEKLFF. The CDR3 DNA sequence: TGTGCCAGCAGTCTACAGGGGGCCGGTAATGAAAAACTGTTTTTT.

The rearrangement links TRBV5-1 to TRBJ1-1; D remains ambiguous. The germline V gene has CDR1 SGHRS and CDR2 YFSETQ. This CDR3 is built from 16 residues. V was pared by 4 bases and J by 1 base, with 17 bases between. Written as DNA, the CDR3 is TGCGCCAGCAGCGCCCGATCAGGTGACTCGAACACTGAAGCTTTCTTT. It translates to CASSARSGDSNTEAFF.

This clone has more than one count but fewer than ten. Different DNA sequences within this sample yield the same CDR3. CDR3: CASRRGQGKETQYF. The DNA for the CDR3 is TGTGCCAGCAGGCGGGGACAGGGGAAAGAGACCCAGTACTTC. The chain has TRBV6-6 and TRBJ2-5, with TRBD1 matching over 10 bases. Looked up from germline, CDR1 is MNHNY and CDR2 is SVGAGI (reference sequence). CDR3 length: 14 residues. V gave up 6 bases and J gave up 3 bases; unmatched junction bases: 4.

This chain connects TRBV2 to TRBJ2-5; no definite D call. Germline V CDR1 and CDR2: SNHLY, FYNNEI. CDR3 length: 17 amino acids. Trimming pared 5 bases from V and 1 base from J, leaving 20 bases between. The CDR3 DNA reads TGTGCCAGCAGTCCCTTACCAATCCGACAACTCCAAGAGACCCAGTACTTC. This codes for CASSPLPIRQLQETQYF.

Concerning this clone itself: The likely explanation is a read error, given a far larger clone one base away. The same CDR3 can be traced to other DNA sequences in this sample. J is TRBJ1-1 and V is TRBV11-2; D unclear. Germline-derived CDR1 and CDR2 are SGHAT and FQNNGV. Trimming cost V 1 base and J 1 base, with 4 bases left between them. This CDR3 spans 13 amino acids. The CDR3 loop reads CASSLGRNTEAFF. DNA for the CDR3: TGTGCCAGCAGCTTAGGCAGGAACACTGAAGCTTTCTTT. Based on the CDR3 plus reference TRBV11-2 and TRBJ1-1, the full variable domain is EAGVAQSPRYKIIEKRQSVAFWCNPISGHATLYWYQQILGQGPKLLIQFQNNGVVDDSQLPKDRFSAERLKGVDSTLKIQPAKLEDSAVYLCASSLGRNTEAFFGQGTRLTVV.

This chain joins TRBV29-1 and TRBJ1-5, with D possibly matching TRBD1 (6 bases). CDR3 length equals 15 residues. Germline assignment: CDR1 SQVTM and CDR2 ANQGSEA. V was trimmed by 7 bases and J by 1 base, leaving 17 bases between them. The CDR3 region is CSALIRTESNQPQHF. For the CDR3, the DNA is TGCAGCGCCCTTATTCGGACAGAAAGCAATCAGCCCCAGCATTTT.

The genes are TRBV7-2 and TRBJ2-1; 9 nucleotides match TRBD2. The CDR3 extends over 16 amino acids. V was pared by 5 bases and J by 0 bases, with 5 bases of the junction left unmatched. Looked up from germline, CDR1 is SGHTA and CDR2 is FQGNSA. The CDR3 nucleotides are TGTGCCAGCAGCAAACTAGCGGGCAACTCCTACAATGAGCAGTTCTTC. This gives the protein CASSKLAGNSYNEQFF. Filled out from reference TRBV7-2 and TRBJ2-1, the complete variable domain reads GAGVSQSPSNKVTEKGKDVELRCDPISGHTALYWYRQSLGQGLEFLIYFQGNSAPDKSGLPSDRFSAERTGGSVSTLTIQRTQQEDSAVYLCASSKLAGNSYNEQFFGPGTRLTVL.